The 13 T cell receptor beta chains reported below all come from one sample, sequenced in a study of T cells in Graves' hyperthyroidism and ophthalmopathy. Authors of the study amplified TCR beta CDR3 regions from RNA transcripts. The study used the HTBI primer set for a first-round RT-PCR of the TCR CDR3. TCRdb reprocessed the multiplex PCR reads via MiXCR and lists one record per CDR3 protein. Of around 450,000 distinct CDR3 sequences listed, approximately 14% are singletons. Sequenced sample: blood. These receptors originate from a woman under 30 with Graves' hyperthyroidism.

This clonotype occurred many times. The chain carries TRBV5-1 and TRBJ1-1, with 8 bases that match TRBD1. Germline CDR1 is SGHRS and CDR2 is YFSETQ. V lost 2 bases and J lost 5; bases outside the gene matches: 5. The CDR3 has 14 amino acids. The CDR3 spells CASSLPGQETEAFF. CDR3 bases: TGCGCCAGCAGCTTACCGGGACAGGAGACTGAAGCTTTCTTT.

Ten or more counts support this clonotype. CDR3 region: CASSPIQTNEKLFF. The CDR3 DNA reads TGTGCCAGCTCACCGATCCAGACTAATGAAAAACTGTTTTTT. The gene calls are TRBV18 and TRBJ1-4; D gene uncertain. Germline-derived CDR1 and CDR2 are KGHSH and LQKENI. V lost 3 bases and J lost 2, with 7 bases in between. The CDR3 consists of 14 residues.

V usage is TRBV6-1 and J usage is TRBJ2-5; a possible D gene is TRBD2 (6 bases). Germline V CDR1 and CDR2: MNHNS, SASEGT. Trimming took 6 bases from V and 3 from J, leaving 17 bases between them. The CDR3 runs 15 residues. The CDR3 sequence: CASSTTAGWEETQYF. The CDR3 region has the DNA TGTGCCAGCAGCACCACGGCGGGGTGGGAAGAGACCCAGTACTTC.

This chain connects TRBV7-8 to TRBJ1-2; weak D call: TRBD1 (5 bases). V lost 5 bases, J lost 6 bases, and 16 bases lay in between. The CDR3 spans 14 residues. In germline, CDR1 is SGHVS, CDR2 FQNEAQ. The DNA for the CDR3 is TGTGCCAGCAGCAGCTGGGGGGAAAGCCATGGCTACACCTTC. Protein product: CASSSWGESHGYTF.

This clonotype was found many times. The chain is built from TRBV18 and TRBJ2-7; TRBD1 matches 8 bases. This CDR3 has 15 residues. Germline assignment: CDR1 KGHSH and CDR2 LQKENI. Trimming cost V 0 bases and J 2 bases; bases outside gene matches: 3. The CDR3 DNA is TGTGCCAGCTCACCACCCTGGACAGGGACCTACGAGCAGTACTTC. Translation: CASSPPWTGTYEQYF.

This clonotype was seen ten or more times. The chain is built from TRBV7-9 and TRBJ2-7; no clear D gene. The CDR3 covers 11 residues. Germline assignment: CDR1 SEHNR and CDR2 FQNEAQ (reference sequence). V lost 8 bases to trimming and J lost 1 base, with 6 bases between them. The CDR3 is CASGRSYEQYF. The CDR3 DNA is TGTGCCAGCGGTAGGTCCTACGAGCAGTACTTC.

Regarding this clonotype: Possible read error: a much larger clone is one base away. V is TRBV6-1 and J is TRBJ1-2; D is possibly TRBD1 (5 bases). CDR1 MNHNS and CDR2 SASEGT come from the germline V gene. The CDR3 length is 13 residues. V was pared by 6 bases and J by 4 bases, with 12 bases between. Here the CDR3 DNA reads TGTGCCAGCAGCGGGGACCGTCTCTATGGCTACACCTTC. Amino acids: CASSGDRLYGYTF.

This clonotype was seen only a few times. Because the CDR3's place on the DNA is in doubt, the DNA is left out and the CDR3 is given as listed by TCRdb. The chain joins TRBV6-2 or TRBV6-3 to TRBJ2-3. Germline-derived CDR1 and CDR2 are MNHEY and SVGEGT. Ends included, the CDR3 has 12 residues. CDR3 region: CASSSSTDKQYF.

There are many counts of this clonotype. This chain uses TRBV7-9 with TRBJ1-1; D is unclear. Per the germline V gene, CDR1 is SEHNR and CDR2 is FQNEAQ (reference sequence). Trimming pared 5 bases from V and 4 bases from J, leaving 8 bases between. The CDR3 is made up of 12 amino acids. Here the CDR3 reads CASSPKSTEAFF. The DNA for the CDR3 is TGTGCCAGCAGCCCGAAGAGCACTGAAGCTTTCTTT.

Only a few counts were recorded for this clonotype. This chain links TRBV7-3 with TRBJ2-1, with 9 bases aligning to TRBD1. The CDR3 length is 12 residues. Germline-derived CDR1 and CDR2 are SGHTA and FQGTGA. Germline trimming cut 5 bases from V and 14 bases from J; bases unmatched to any gene: 7. CDR3: CASSANRDREFF. CDR3 sequence (DNA): TGTGCCAGCAGCGCGAACCGGGACAGGGAGTTCTTC.

This clonotype was observed many times. This rearrangement joins TRBV15 to TRBJ2-7; 10 nucleotides agree with TRBD1. The CDR3 covers 14 residues. Germline V gives CDR1 LNHNV, CDR2 YYDKDF (reference sequence). Trimming took 7 bases from V and 5 from J; bases not matched to a gene: 8. CDR3 sequence reads: CATKTGTGVHEQYF. For the CDR3, the DNA is TGTGCCACCAAAACCGGGACAGGGGTCCACGAGCAGTACTTC.

This clonotype was counted a few times. The J gene is TRBJ1-1, the V gene TRBV2, with D unclear. The germline CDR1 and CDR2 sequences are SNHLY and FYNNEI. V was cut by 4 bases and J by 1 base, with 7 bases left in between. The CDR3 covers 13 residues. The CDR3: CASSGRGNTEAFF. The CDR3 DNA sequence: TGTGCCAGCAGTGGACGGGGGAACACTGAAGCTTTCTTT.

This clonotype showed up many times. The chain carries TRBV20-1 and TRBJ2-1; possible D gene TRBD2, 5 bases. The V end lost 6 bases, the J end lost 4 bases, and 16 bases lay between the germline ends. Germline V gene sequence: CDR1 DFQATT, CDR2 SNEGSKA (reference sequence). This CDR3 is built from 14 residues. CDR3 in DNA: TGCAGTGCAAACAGTGCCGGGATATACAATGAGCAGTTCTTC. The encoded protein is CSANSAGIYNEQFF.